These 25 T cell receptor beta chains share one sample of origin, sequenced in a study of blood T cell repertoires in COVID-19. Only in-frame clones appear in the TCRdb table, and some are missing; sequencing was by immunoSEQ multiplex PCR. The repertoire holds about 160,000 clones, with roughly 84% as singletons. The sample taken for sequencing was peripheral blood. The source is a woman older than 75 with active or convalescent COVID-19.

The rearrangement links TRBV7-8 to TRBJ2-1; no reliable D call. CDR1 and CDR2 (germline): SGHVS, FQNEAQ. With 8 bases removed from V and 3 bases from J, the gap between germline ends came to 11 bases. The CDR3 contains 13 residues. The CDR3 loop reads CASSGSYYNEQFF. DNA for the CDR3: TGTGCCAGCTCCGGGTCCTACTACAATGAGCAGTTCTTC. Complete variable domain (other parts from reference TRBV7-8 and TRBJ2-1): GAGVSQSPRYKVAKRGQDVALRCDPISGHVSLFWYQQALGQGPEFLTYFQNEAQLDKSGLPSDRFFAERPEGSVSTLKIQRTQQEDSAVYLCASSGSYYNEQFFGPGTRLTVL.

The gene calls are TRBV4-1 and TRBJ2-5; 10 nucleotides match TRBD2. CDR3 length equals 17 residues. The V and J ends lost 1 base and 5 bases, in that order; junction bases with no gene match: 10. Germline V gene data show CDR1 as MGHRA and CDR2 as YSYEKL. The CDR3 DNA is TGCGCCAGCAGCCAAGGACTGACTAGCGGGTTTGTCGAGACCCAGTACTTC. It is translated as CASSQGLTSGFVETQYF.

V is TRBV6-5 and J is TRBJ2-3, with 8 bases lining up with TRBD1. Germline CDR1 reads MNHEY; CDR2 reads SVGAGI. The CDR3 runs to 14 residues. Trimming cost V 5 bases and J 6 bases; bases outside gene matches: 7. This CDR3 is CASSPGQDMDTQYF. As DNA, the CDR3 is TGTGCCAGCAGTCCGGGACAGGATATGGATACGCAGTATTTT.

This chain links TRBV5-1 with TRBJ2-5, with 7 bases aligning to TRBD2. The CDR3 sequence is 17 residues long. From germline, CDR1 is SGHRS and CDR2 YFSETQ. With 4 bases clipped from V and 3 bases from J, the junction kept 15 bases outside the gene matches. The CDR3: CASSEDPGTAGEETQYF. In DNA form, the CDR3 reads TGCGCCAGCAGCGAGGACCCCGGGACGGCGGGAGAAGAGACCCAGTACTTC.

This clone was detected only a few times. This chain links TRBV3-1 (or the pseudogene TRBV3-2) with TRBJ1-6; 8 bases are a match to TRBD1. V trimming: 4 bases; J trimming: 6 bases; junction bases outside the gene matches: 11. Germline CDR1 LGHDT, CDR2 YNNKEL (reference sequence). This CDR3 has 17 amino acids. This CDR3 reads CASSRPPGQGSNSPLHF. DNA for the CDR3: TGTGCCAGCAGCCGACCCCCCGGACAGGGTTCTAATTCACCCCTCCACTTT.

This clone was detected only a few times. V and J are TRBV11-2 and TRBJ2-1, with D possibly matching TRBD2 (5 bases). V was cut by 4 bases and J by 7 bases, with 17 bases left in between. Germline CDR1 and CDR2: SGHAT and FQNNGV. The CDR3 length is 15 residues. The DNA for the CDR3 is TGTGCCAGCAGCTCCGAGCCGACTACCTTTAATGAGCAGTTCTTC. Amino acids: CASSSEPTTFNEQFF.

The V and J genes are TRBV19 and TRBJ1-1; no reliable D call. Germline assignment: CDR1 LNHDA and CDR2 SQIVND (reference sequence). V shed 5 bases and J shed 7 bases, with 14 bases lying between them. This CDR3 is built from 13 residues. The CDR3 DNA is TGTGCCAGTAGTGCAGTCCGTGGCGGTGAAGCTTTCTTT. It translates to CASSAVRGGEAFF.

Note on this clone: The likely explanation is a read error, given a far larger clone one base away. V and J are TRBV5-4 and TRBJ2-7, with 13 bases that match TRBD2. Germline CDR1 reads SGHNT; CDR2 reads YYREEE (reference sequence). The CDR3 extends over 15 amino acids. V was pared by 4 bases and J by 2 bases, with 3 bases of the junction left unmatched. CDR3 protein: CASSPGLAGAYEQYF. Here the CDR3 DNA reads TGTGCCAGCAGCCCCGGACTAGCGGGGGCCTACGAGCAGTACTTC.

This chain links TRBV7-3 with TRBJ2-5, with 10 positions matching TRBD2. The germline V gene has CDR1 SGHTA and CDR2 FQGTGA. Trimming cost V 5 bases and J 5 bases; bases outside gene matches: 5. The CDR3 runs to 14 residues. CDR3 nucleotide sequence: TGTGCCAGCAGCCCTAGCGGGAGTGGTGAGACCCAGTACTTC. Its translation: CASSPSGSGETQYF.

The chain combines TRBV5-5 with TRBJ1-5; TRBD1 aligns across 8 bases. V lost 4 bases, J lost 6 bases, and 9 bases stayed unmatched. The germline gives CDR1 SGHKS, CDR2 YYEKEE (reference sequence). The CDR3 covers 15 residues. This chain's CDR3 is CASSPATGAIQPQHF. The CDR3 DNA reads TGTGCCAGCAGCCCGGCGACAGGGGCGATTCAGCCCCAGCATTTT.

This CDR3 reads CASSSIQGSYEQYF. Written as DNA, the CDR3 is TGTGCCAGCAGCTCGATACAGGGCTCCTACGAGCAGTACTTC. The chain joins TRBV7-2 to TRBJ2-7; tentative D call: TRBD1 (6 bases). Between the trimmed V and J ends, which lost 4 bases and 0 bases, there was a span of 10 bases. Germline lookup yields CDR1 SGHTA and CDR2 FQGNSA. The CDR3 runs 14 residues.

The rearrangement joins TRBV5-4 to TRBJ2-1; 10 bases are shared with TRBD1. The CDR3 contains 16 residues. The germline gives CDR1 SGHNT, CDR2 YYREEE (reference sequence). Unmatched junction bases numbered 9, after V lost 4 bases and J lost 5 bases. CDR3 region: CASSRQGAGANNEQFF. The CDR3 DNA sequence: TGTGCCAGCAGCCGACAGGGGGCGGGAGCGAACAATGAGCAGTTCTTC. The full variable domain, rest sourced from reference TRBV5-4 and TRBJ2-1, is ETGVTQSPTHLIKTRGQQVTLRCSSQSGHNTVSWYQQALGQGPQFIFQYYREEENGRGNFPPRFSGLQFPNYSSELNVNALELDDSALYLCASSRQGAGANNEQFFGPGTRLTVL.

The chain recombines TRBV14 with TRBJ2-2, with TRBD2 as a possible D gene (5 bases). Germline CDR1 reads SGHDN; CDR2 reads FVKESK. Deletions cut 1 base from V and 5 bases from J, with 8 bases between. This CDR3 has 14 amino acids. CDR3 sequence (DNA): TGTGCCAGCAGCCAAGTTCGAGGGACCGGGGAGCTGTTTTTT. The encoded protein is CASSQVRGTGELFF.

This chain joins TRBV19 and TRBJ2-4; a weak D match, TRBD1 (6 bases). CDR1 LNHDA and CDR2 SQIVND come from the germline V gene (reference sequence). V lost 5 bases and J 7 bases, leaving 15 bases between the germline ends. This CDR3 is 14 amino acids long. The CDR3 DNA sequence: TGTGCCAGTAGTCTGGACAGATCCAGGAACATTCAGTACTTC. Protein: CASSLDRSRNIQYF.

This chain joins TRBV5-4 and TRBJ2-3; no firm D call. Germline V lookup: CDR1 SGHNT, CDR2 YYREEE (reference sequence). This CDR3 comprises 14 residues. Trimming removed 4 bases from V and 2 bases from J, with 11 bases in between. CDR3: CASSPGLNTDTQYF. The CDR3 region has the DNA TGTGCCAGCAGCCCCGGGTTGAACACAGATACGCAGTATTTT.

The DNA of the CDR3 is TGCGCCAGCAGTCAAGGGACTAGCGGGAGCTCAGATACGCAGTATTTT. Residues: CASSQGTSGSSDTQYF. The chain couples TRBV10-1 to TRBJ2-3; 14 bases agree with TRBD2. The CDR3 covers 16 residues. Germline trimming cut 5 bases from V and 4 bases from J; bases unmatched to any gene: 5. Germline assignment: CDR1 WNHNN and CDR2 SYGVQD (reference sequence).

Here the CDR3 DNA reads TGTGCCAGCAGAAAGACAGGGGTCACTGAAGCTTTCTTT. Translation: CASRKTGVTEAFF. This chain uses TRBV12-3 or TRBV12-4 with TRBJ1-1; 8 bases align to TRBD1. V lost 6 bases, J lost 4 bases, and 4 bases stayed unmatched. The CDR3 spans 13 residues.

This chain links TRBV3-1 (or the pseudogene TRBV3-2) with TRBJ2-1; no firm D call. The germline CDR1 and CDR2 sequences are LGHDT and YNNKEL (reference sequence). V lost 0 bases and J 6 bases, leaving 9 bases between the germline ends. The CDR3 covers 14 residues. This CDR3 is CASSQDLPPNEQFF. CDR3 nucleotides: TGTGCCAGCAGCCAAGATCTTCCCCCCAATGAGCAGTTCTTC.

The DNA for the CDR3 is TGTGCCAGCAGCCAAGATTTGGGACTAGCGGGAGGGGGGAATGAGCAGTTCTTC. It yields the protein CASSQDLGLAGGGNEQFF. J is TRBJ2-1 and V is TRBV3-1 (or the pseudogene TRBV3-2); 16 bases are shared with TRBD2. The CDR3 is 18 residues long. Germline lookup yields CDR1 LGHDT and CDR2 YNNKEL (reference sequence). With V trimmed by 0 bases and J by 7 bases, 6 bases remained unmatched.

The chain combines TRBV19 with TRBJ1-4; 7 bases map to TRBD1. Germline V gives CDR1 LNHDA, CDR2 SQIVND (reference sequence). This CDR3 region has 17 residues. V shed 4 bases, J shed 7 bases, and the junction held 15 bases outside the gene matches. The CDR3 reads CASSTSKGAVIGEKLFF. The CDR3 DNA reads as TGTGCCAGTAGTACGTCGAAGGGGGCGGTTATAGGTGAAAAACTGTTTTTT.

V usage is TRBV5-1 and J usage is TRBJ1-1; tentative D call: TRBD1 (5 bases). CDR1 SGHRS and CDR2 YFSETQ come from the germline V gene. There are 13 residues in the CDR3. Trimming pared 4 bases from V and 5 bases from J, leaving 12 bases between. DNA of the CDR3: TGCGCCAGCAGCGTACAGGTCGCAACTGAAGCTTTCTTT. Protein product: CASSVQVATEAFF.

The chain employs TRBV19 and TRBJ2-7, with 8 bases aligning to TRBD2. Germline CDR1 reads LNHDA; CDR2 reads SQIVND (reference sequence). The CDR3 contains 15 residues. V shed 6 bases and J 3 bases; nucleotides not matched to a gene: 10. The CDR3 DNA follows: TGTGCCAGTAGATCAACCGGGACTAGTGGCTACGAGCAGTACTTC. Amino acid sequence: CASRSTGTSGYEQYF.

V is TRBV5-1 and J is TRBJ2-5; 7 nucleotides agree with TRBD2. Germline loops: CDR1 SGHRS, CDR2 YFSETQ. The trim removed 2 bases at V and 4 bases at J, leaving 8 bases unmatched. The CDR3 extends over 15 amino acids. The CDR3 sequence is CASSLTGGFGETQYF. CDR3 in DNA: TGCGCCAGCAGCTTAACGGGAGGTTTCGGAGAGACCCAGTACTTC.

This chain's CDR3 is CASSSQPGLAGAEQFF. The CDR3 DNA reads as TGTGCCAGCAGCTCACAGCCGGGACTAGCGGGAGCTGAGCAGTTCTTC. V usage is TRBV9 and J usage is TRBJ2-1; 14 nucleotides line up with TRBD2. The CDR3 is 16 residues long. Germline V CDR1 and CDR2: SGDLS, YYNGEE. Trimming removed 4 bases from V and 9 bases from J; junction bases left unmatched: 9.

The V and J genes are TRBV5-1 and TRBJ2-1; D might be TRBD1 (6 bases). V lost 3 bases, J lost 0 bases, and 10 bases lay in between. The CDR3 is made up of 15 amino acids. Germline V gives CDR1 SGHRS, CDR2 YFSETQ. Here the CDR3 reads CASSSQGNSYNEQFF. CDR3 in DNA: TGCGCCAGCAGCTCACAGGGCAACTCCTACAATGAGCAGTTCTTC.